This TCR beta chain was found in a study of shared clonotypes between healthy human individuals. Study-wide results and limits: Large sequencing depth failed to make sorted-subset sequencing complete, rarefaction showed.

Germline V gene sequence: CDR1 SGHAT, CDR2 FQNNGV. Trimming took 1 base from V and 3 from J; bases not matched to a gene: 5. This CDR3 contains 16 residues. In the case of this clone: Its specificity is unknown. This CDR3 is also generated by other DNA sequences in the sample.

Repertoires were generated with immunoSEQ multiplex PCR, while TCRdb's copy carries only in-frame clones and drops some. This sample has 950,000 to 1,300,000 clones, with about 70% found just once. The chain links TRBV11-2 to TRBJ1-4, with 7 positions matching TRBD1. The receptor was isolated from a man aged 18 to 35 in good health. What was sequenced was memory CD4+ T cells sorted from blood. Subset given: CD45RA-negative fraction. The DNA of the CDR3 is TGTGCCAGCAGCTTAGGAGGCGGGACAGCTAATGAAAAACTGTTTTTT. This encodes CASSLGGGTANEKLFF.